The 6 T cell receptor beta chains below all came from one sample that was sequenced in a study of cytomegalovirus exposure and HLA in healthy donors. Here immunoSEQ multiplex PCR was the method, and the copy in TCRdb shows in-frame clones only, minus some. The sample records 300,000 to 400,000 clones, approximately 85% being singletons. The source material was PBMCs. These receptor sequences come from a man aged 30 to 45 in good health and CMV-seronegative.

This rearrangement joins TRBV12-5 to TRBJ1-6; D uncertain. The CDR3 sequence is 17 residues long. Germline V gene data show CDR1 as LGHNT and CDR2 as FRNRAP. V lost 2 bases to trimming and J lost 0 bases, with 11 bases between them. CDR3 sequence reads: CASGLNWESSYNSPLHF. CDR3 in DNA: TGTGCTAGTGGTTTGAATTGGGAGAGCTCCTATAATTCACCCCTCCACTTT.

The chain combines TRBV15 with TRBJ1-2; TRBD1 agrees at 7 bases. Looked up from germline, CDR1 is LNHNV and CDR2 is YYDKDF (reference sequence). The CDR3 is made up of 16 amino acids. With V trimmed by 3 bases and J by 5 bases, 12 bases remained unmatched. In DNA form, the CDR3 reads TGTGCCACCAGCAGCCACGACAGGGAAACGGTTTATGGCTACACCTTC. It encodes CATSSHDRETVYGYTF.

The chain recombines TRBV5-6 with TRBJ1-1, with 7 bases aligning to TRBD1. CDR1 and CDR2 (germline): SGHDT, YYEEEE. The CDR3 is 15 amino acids. The J segment lost 0 bases and the V segment lost 2 bases, leaving 4 bases of the junction unmatched. The chain's CDR3 is CASSLQGQMNTEAFF. The CDR3 bases are TGTGCCAGCAGCTTACAGGGGCAGATGAACACTGAAGCTTTCTTT. Supplemented by reference TRBV5-6 and TRBJ1-1, the full variable domain reads DAGVTQSPTHLIKTRGQQVTLRCSPKSGHDTVSWYQQALGQGPQFIFQYYEEEERQRGNFPDRFSGHQFPNYSSELNVNALLLGDSALYLCASSLQGQMNTEAFFGQGTRLTVV.

DNA of the CDR3: TGTGCCAGTAGTAACCAACAGGGTCCCTACGAGCAGTACTTC. This translates into CASSNQQGPYEQYF. The chain combines TRBV19 with TRBJ2-7, with a tentative D call TRBD1 (6 bases). The CDR3 spans 14 residues. Between the trimmed V and J ends, which lost 4 bases and 2 bases, there was a span of 12 bases. Looked up from germline, CDR1 is LNHDA and CDR2 is SQIVND (reference sequence).

This clone was counted a single time. This rearrangement joins TRBV6-1 to TRBJ1-1, with D tentatively TRBD1 (6 bases). CDR3 length: 13 residues. Germline V gene lookup returns CDR1 MNHNS and CDR2 SASEGT. The V and J ends lost 4 bases and 3 bases respectively, with 9 bases between them. The CDR3 DNA sequence: TGTGCCAGCAGTGGAAACAGGGACACTGAAGCTTTCTTT. Translating it yields CASSGNRDTEAFF.

V is TRBV10-2 and J is TRBJ1-1, with 9 bases matching TRBD1. This CDR3 is built from 15 residues. Unmatched junction bases numbered 9, after V lost 6 bases and J lost 4 bases. CDR1 and CDR2 from the germline V gene are WSHSY and SAAADI. The CDR3 sequence: CASRGTDRGGTEAFF. CDR3 nucleotide sequence: TGCGCCAGCAGGGGAACCGACAGGGGGGGCACTGAAGCTTTCTTT.